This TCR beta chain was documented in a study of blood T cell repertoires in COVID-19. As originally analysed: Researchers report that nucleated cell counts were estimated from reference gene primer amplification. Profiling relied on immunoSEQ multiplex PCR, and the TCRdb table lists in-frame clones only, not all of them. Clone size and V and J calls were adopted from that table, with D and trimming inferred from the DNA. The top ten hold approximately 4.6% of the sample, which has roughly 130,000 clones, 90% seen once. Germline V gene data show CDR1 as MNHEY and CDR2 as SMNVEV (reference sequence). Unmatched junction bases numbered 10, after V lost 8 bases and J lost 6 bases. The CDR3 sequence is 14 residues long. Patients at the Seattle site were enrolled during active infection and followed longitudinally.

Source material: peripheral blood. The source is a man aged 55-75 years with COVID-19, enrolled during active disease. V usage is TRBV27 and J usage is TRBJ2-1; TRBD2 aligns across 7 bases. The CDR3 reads CASGREISSNEQFF. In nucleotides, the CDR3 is TGTGCCAGCGGGCGGGAGATCAGTTCCAATGAGCAGTTCTTC.